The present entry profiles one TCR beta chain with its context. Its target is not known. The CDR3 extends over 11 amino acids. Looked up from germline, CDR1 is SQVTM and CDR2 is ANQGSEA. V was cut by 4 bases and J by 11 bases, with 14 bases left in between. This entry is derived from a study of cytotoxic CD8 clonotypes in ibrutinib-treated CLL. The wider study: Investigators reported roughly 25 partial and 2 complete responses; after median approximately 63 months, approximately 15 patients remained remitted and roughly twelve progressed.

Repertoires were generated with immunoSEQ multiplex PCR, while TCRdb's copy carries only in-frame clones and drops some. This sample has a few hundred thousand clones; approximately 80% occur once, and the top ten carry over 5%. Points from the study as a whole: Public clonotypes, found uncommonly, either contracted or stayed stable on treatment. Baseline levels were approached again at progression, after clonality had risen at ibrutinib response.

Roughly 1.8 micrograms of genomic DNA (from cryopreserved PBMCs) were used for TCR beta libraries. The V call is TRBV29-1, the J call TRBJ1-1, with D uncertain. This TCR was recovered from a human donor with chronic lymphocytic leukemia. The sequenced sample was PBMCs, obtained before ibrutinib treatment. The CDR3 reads CSVVQDLWAFF. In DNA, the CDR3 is TGCAGCGTTGTTCAGGACCTCTGGGCTTTCTTT.